This is a list of T cell receptor beta chains from one sample in a study of blood T cell repertoires in COVID-19. The protocol was immunoSEQ multiplex PCR, while the TCRdb copy is restricted to in-frame clones and leaves out a portion. This repertoire shows about 300,000 clones, approximately 88% found once; its top ten account for approximately 1.5%. Sequencing used peripheral blood. The receptors originated from a human donor with COVID-19, enrolled during active disease. The donor label of this sample is uncertain. Both conserved end residues are part of each CDR3. A D gene is named only where the DNA matches it firmly. Rows may omit the clone size; those that give it use once, few, many or a size class.

cdr3_length: 17
j_call: TRBJ2-2
d_call: TRBD2
clone_size: .
v_call: TRBV6-1
cdr3_nt: TGTGCCAGCAGCGAATTACTAGCGATGGGGAACACCGGGGAGCTGTTTTTT
cdr3_aa: CASSELLAMGNTGELFF

cdr3_length: 14
j_call: TRBJ2-5
d_call: TRBD2
clone_size: .
v_call: TRBV29-1
cdr3_nt: TGCAGCGTTGGGATAGCGGGAGGGAAAGAGACCCAGTACTTC
cdr3_aa: CSVGIAGGKETQYF

cdr3_length: 13
j_call: TRBJ1-1
d_call: .
clone_size: .
v_call: TRBV15
cdr3_nt: TGTGCCACCAGCAGAGATTGGGCAGTTGAAGCTTTCTTT
cdr3_aa: CATSRDWAVEAFF

cdr3_length: 17
j_call: TRBJ2-2
d_call: .
clone_size: .
v_call: TRBV28
cdr3_nt: TGTGCCAGCAGTTTTGTTGGTGGGGGGAAGGGCACCGGGGAGCTGTTTTTT
cdr3_aa: CASSFVGGGKGTGELFF

cdr3_length: 15
j_call: TRBJ2-1
d_call: TRBD1
clone_size: .
v_call: TRBV7-6
cdr3_nt: TGTGCCAGCAGCCCTGGGACAGGCCCCTACAATGAGCAGTTCTTC
cdr3_aa: CASSPGTGPYNEQFF

cdr3_length: 15
j_call: TRBJ2-7
d_call: TRBD2
clone_size: .
v_call: TRBV30
cdr3_nt: TGTGCCTTCAGAACTGGGACTAGCGGCCTTTACGAGCAGTACTTC
cdr3_aa: CAFRTGTSGLYEQYF

cdr3_length: 12
j_call: TRBJ1-2
d_call: .
clone_size: .
v_call: TRBV29-1
cdr3_nt: TGCAGCGTTGGGTGGGCGCAGAGAGGCTACACCTTC
cdr3_aa: CSVGWAQRGYTF

cdr3_length: 15
j_call: TRBJ2-2
d_call: .
clone_size: .
v_call: TRBV20-1
cdr3_nt: TGCAGTGCTAGTTCCCCCACTCCGAACACCGGGGAGCTGTTTTTT
cdr3_aa: CSASSPTPNTGELFF

cdr3_length: 15
j_call: TRBJ2-2
d_call: .
clone_size: .
v_call: TRBV5-6
cdr3_nt: TGTGCCAGCAGCTTGGCCGGGGCGAACACCGGGGAGCTGTTTTTT
cdr3_aa: CASSLAGANTGELFF

cdr3_length: 15
j_call: TRBJ2-7
d_call: TRBD2
clone_size: .
v_call: TRBV19
cdr3_nt: TGTGCCAGTAGCTTTACTAGCGCGGGCGAATACGAGCAGTACTTC
cdr3_aa: CASSFTSAGEYEQYF

cdr3_length: 14
j_call: TRBJ2-3
d_call: .
clone_size: .
v_call: TRBV5-1
cdr3_nt: TGCGCCAGCAGCTTGGACGTGGCAGGGGATACGCAGTATTTT
cdr3_aa: CASSLDVAGDTQYF

cdr3_length: 18
j_call: TRBJ2-2
d_call: TRBD2
clone_size: .
v_call: TRBV19
cdr3_nt: TGTGCCAGTAGTATCTGGCGGCTAGCGGGAGGAAACACCGGGGAGCTGTTTTTT
cdr3_aa: CASSIWRLAGGNTGELFF

cdr3_length: 13
j_call: TRBJ1-2
d_call: .
clone_size: few
v_call: TRBV27
cdr3_nt: TGTGCCAGCAGTCTACGTGCAGGCAGTGGCTACACCTTC
cdr3_aa: CASSLRAGSGYTF

cdr3_length: 12
j_call: TRBJ1-1
d_call: .
clone_size: .
v_call: TRBV6-2/TRBV6-3
cdr3_nt: TGTGCCAGCAGTTACCCGACATATGAAGCTTTCTTT
cdr3_aa: CASSYPTYEAFF

cdr3_length: 14
j_call: TRBJ1-1
d_call: TRBD1
clone_size: .
v_call: TRBV5-4
cdr3_nt: TGTGCCAGCAGCATGCCCCGACAGGGTAGAAAAGCTTTCTTT
cdr3_aa: CASSMPRQGRKAFF

cdr3_length: 14
j_call: TRBJ1-5
d_call: .
clone_size: .
v_call: TRBV19
cdr3_nt: TGTGCCAGTAGTATGAGCGGGGGAAGGATGGCCCAGCATTTT
cdr3_aa: CASSMSGGRMAQHF

cdr3_length: 15
j_call: TRBJ2-3
d_call: TRBD1
clone_size: .
v_call: TRBV29-1
cdr3_nt: TGCAGCGTTGGACTGGGACAGGGCCTCACAGATACGCAGTATTTT
cdr3_aa: CSVGLGQGLTDTQYF

cdr3_length: 16
j_call: TRBJ2-1
d_call: TRBD2
clone_size: .
v_call: TRBV9
cdr3_nt: TGTGCCAGCAGCGTAGTGGGGCTAGCGGGTATCAATGAGCAGTTCTTC
cdr3_aa: CASSVVGLAGINEQFF

cdr3_length: 15
j_call: TRBJ2-1
d_call: TRBD2
clone_size: .
v_call: TRBV19
cdr3_nt: TGTGCCAGTAGTATGAAGAGCGGGGGGAACAATGAGCAGTTCTTC
cdr3_aa: CASSMKSGGNNEQFF

cdr3_length: 20
j_call: TRBJ2-5
d_call: TRBD1
clone_size: .
v_call: TRBV23-1
cdr3_nt: TGCGCCAGCAGTCAATCTCATAGGGGGACGACAGGGAAATTTCAAGAGACCCAGTACTTC
cdr3_aa: CASSQSHRGTTGKFQETQYF

cdr3_length: 14
j_call: TRBJ1-1
d_call: TRBD1
clone_size: .
v_call: TRBV3-1/TRBV3-2
cdr3_nt: TGTGCCAGCAGCTACCGGGACAGGGAATCTGAAGCTTTCTTT
cdr3_aa: CASSYRDRESEAFF

cdr3_length: 16
j_call: TRBJ1-3
d_call: .
clone_size: once
v_call: TRBV16
cdr3_nt: TGTGCCAGCAGCCAATCTACCCAGAACTCTGGAAACACCATATATTTT
cdr3_aa: CASSQSTQNSGNTIYF

cdr3_length: 14
j_call: TRBJ2-7
d_call: .
clone_size: .
v_call: TRBV5-8
cdr3_nt: TGTGCCAGCAGCTTGTTACAGGGTCTGGACGAGCAGTACTTC
cdr3_aa: CASSLLQGLDEQYF

cdr3_length: 18
j_call: TRBJ2-2
d_call: TRBD1
clone_size: once
v_call: TRBV27
cdr3_nt: TGTGCCAGCAGTTTAGGGACAGGGGAGCCCATGGGCACCGGGGAGCTGTTTTTT
cdr3_aa: CASSLGTGEPMGTGELFF

cdr3_length: 16
j_call: TRBJ2-5
d_call: TRBD1
clone_size: .
v_call: TRBV7-9
cdr3_nt: TGTGCCAGCAGCTTAGGACGGACAGGGGTAGGGGAGACCCAGTACTTC
cdr3_aa: CASSLGRTGVGETQYF

cdr3_length: 17
j_call: TRBJ2-7
d_call: TRBD2
clone_size: .
v_call: TRBV7-2
cdr3_nt: TGTGCCAGCAGCTTAGGGACTAGCGGGATGTCCCCGTACGAGCAGTACTTC
cdr3_aa: CASSLGTSGMSPYEQYF

cdr3_length: 13
j_call: TRBJ1-5
d_call: .
clone_size: once
v_call: TRBV4-2
cdr3_nt: TGTGCCAGCAGCCGCCGTAGCGATCAGCCCCAGCATTTT
cdr3_aa: CASSRRSDQPQHF

cdr3_length: 14
j_call: TRBJ2-7
d_call: TRBD2
clone_size: .
v_call: TRBV2
cdr3_nt: TGTGCCAGCAGTGAGTCTCTAGCGGGAGCTAAGCAGTACTTC
cdr3_aa: CASSESLAGAKQYF

cdr3_length: 13
j_call: TRBJ2-2
d_call: .
clone_size: .
v_call: TRBV19
cdr3_nt: TGTGCCAGTACGCAGAATAGGGGATCGGGGCTGTTTTTT
cdr3_aa: CASTQNRGSGLFF

cdr3_length: 13
j_call: TRBJ2-7
d_call: .
clone_size: .
v_call: TRBV28
cdr3_nt: TGTGCCAGCAGAATCGGAGCGGCCTACGAGCAGTACTTC
cdr3_aa: CASRIGAAYEQYF

cdr3_length: 14
j_call: TRBJ2-7
d_call: .
clone_size: .
v_call: TRBV9
cdr3_nt: TGTGCCAGCAGCGCCCCCGGGGGAAGGGACGAGCAGTACTTC
cdr3_aa: CASSAPGGRDEQYF

cdr3_length: 12
j_call: TRBJ1-1
d_call: .
clone_size: .
v_call: TRBV19
cdr3_nt: TGTGCCAGTAGGGGCCCGAACACTGAAGCTTTCTTT
cdr3_aa: CASRGPNTEAFF

cdr3_length: 12
j_call: TRBJ1-1
d_call: TRBD1
clone_size: .
v_call: TRBV6-5
cdr3_nt: TGTGCCAGCAGTCTCGGACAGGGTACAGCTTTCTTT
cdr3_aa: CASSLGQGTAFF

cdr3_length: 16
j_call: TRBJ1-5
d_call: .
clone_size: .
v_call: TRBV15
cdr3_nt: TGTGCCACCAGCAGAGGCGATATGGCGGGCAATCAGCCCCAGCATTTT
cdr3_aa: CATSRGDMAGNQPQHF

cdr3_length: 14
j_call: TRBJ2-1
d_call: TRBD1
clone_size: .
v_call: TRBV7-6
cdr3_nt: TGTGCCAGCAGCTTACTGGGACAGGGGAATGAGCAGTTCTTC
cdr3_aa: CASSLLGQGNEQFF

cdr3_length: 14
j_call: TRBJ1-2
d_call: TRBD1
clone_size: .
v_call: TRBV30
cdr3_nt: TGTGCCTGGAGTGTATCGCAGGGGGACTATGGCTACACCTTC
cdr3_aa: CAWSVSQGDYGYTF

cdr3_length: 15
j_call: TRBJ2-4
d_call: TRBD1
clone_size: .
v_call: TRBV3-1/TRBV3-2
cdr3_nt: TGTGCCAGCAGTCGACAGGGGGCGACTGTCAACATTCAGTACTTC
cdr3_aa: CASSRQGATVNIQYF

cdr3_length: 14
j_call: TRBJ1-5
d_call: TRBD1
clone_size: .
v_call: TRBV9
cdr3_nt: TGTGCCAGCAGCGCCACAGGGGGCAATCAGCCCCAGCATTTT
cdr3_aa: CASSATGGNQPQHF

cdr3_length: 15
j_call: TRBJ2-1
d_call: .
clone_size: .
v_call: TRBV11-3
cdr3_nt: TGTGCCAGCAGCCGACGGGGAGCGGCGGACAATGAGCAGTTCTTC
cdr3_aa: CASSRRGAADNEQFF

cdr3_length: 15
j_call: TRBJ1-2
d_call: .
clone_size: .
v_call: TRBV5-6
cdr3_nt: TGTGCCAGCAGCTTGGGCAGGGTACTTAACTATGGCTACACCTTC
cdr3_aa: CASSLGRVLNYGYTF

cdr3_length: 13
j_call: TRBJ2-7
d_call: .
clone_size: .
v_call: TRBV6-5
cdr3_nt: TGTGCCAGCAGTCAGCAGGGGACCTACGAGCAGTACTTC
cdr3_aa: CASSQQGTYEQYF

cdr3_length: 13
j_call: TRBJ2-1
d_call: .
clone_size: .
v_call: TRBV11-2
cdr3_nt: TGTGCCAGCAGCCAAACTAGTCACAATGAGCAGTTCTTC
cdr3_aa: CASSQTSHNEQFF

cdr3_length: 14
j_call: TRBJ2-3
d_call: .
clone_size: .
v_call: TRBV19
cdr3_nt: TGTGCCAGTAGTATTGGGCTGGGTAGGAATACGCAGTATTTT
cdr3_aa: CASSIGLGRNTQYF

cdr3_length: 15
j_call: TRBJ1-2
d_call: TRBD1
clone_size: .
v_call: TRBV7-3
cdr3_nt: TGTGCCAGCAGCCGTGGACAGGGATCGGGCTATGGCTACACCTTC
cdr3_aa: CASSRGQGSGYGYTF

cdr3_length: 14
j_call: TRBJ1-1
d_call: .
clone_size: .
v_call: TRBV19
cdr3_nt: TGTGCCAGTAGTATAGACAGGGGCAGGACTGAAGCTTTCTTT
cdr3_aa: CASSIDRGRTEAFF

cdr3_length: 13
j_call: TRBJ1-6
d_call: .
clone_size: .
v_call: TRBV6-1
cdr3_nt: TGTGCCAGCAGGGGGCTGGATAATTCACCCCTCCACTTT
cdr3_aa: CASRGLDNSPLHF

cdr3_length: 14
j_call: TRBJ1-1
d_call: .
clone_size: .
v_call: TRBV4-2
cdr3_nt: TGTGCCAGCAGCCAAGAGGGGCTAAACACTGAAGCTTTCTTT
cdr3_aa: CASSQEGLNTEAFF

cdr3_length: 14
j_call: TRBJ1-1
d_call: .
clone_size: .
v_call: TRBV19
cdr3_nt: TGTGCCAGTAGTGGCCACAGGGCCGTCACTGAAGCTTTCTTT
cdr3_aa: CASSGHRAVTEAFF

cdr3_length: 13
j_call: TRBJ1-1
d_call: TRBD1
clone_size: few
v_call: TRBV30
cdr3_nt: TGTGCCTGGAGTGTACAGGGGAGCACTGAAGCTTTCTTT
cdr3_aa: CAWSVQGSTEAFF

cdr3_length: 16
j_call: TRBJ1-2
d_call: .
clone_size: .
v_call: TRBV6-2/TRBV6-3
cdr3_nt: TGTGCCAGCAGTTATCCTCGGGGGTCTCTGAACTATGGCTACACCTTC
cdr3_aa: CASSYPRGSLNYGYTF

cdr3_length: 19
j_call: TRBJ2-5
d_call: TRBD2
clone_size: .
v_call: TRBV9
cdr3_nt: TGTGCCAGCAGCGAAACCCCTCGGGGAGGGATCGGGGTCCAAGAGACCCAGTACTTC
cdr3_aa: CASSETPRGGIGVQETQYF

cdr3_length: 13
j_call: TRBJ1-2
d_call: .
clone_size: .
v_call: TRBV24-1
cdr3_nt: TGTGCCACCAGTGATCAGGGGTACTATGGCTACACCTTC
cdr3_aa: CATSDQGYYGYTF

cdr3_length: 14
j_call: TRBJ1-2
d_call: .
clone_size: .
v_call: TRBV9
cdr3_nt: TGTGCCAGCACCGCAGTTCTCTCTAGCTATGGCTACACCTTC
cdr3_aa: CASTAVLSSYGYTF

cdr3_length: 16
j_call: TRBJ2-7
d_call: .
clone_size: .
v_call: TRBV3-1/TRBV3-2
cdr3_nt: TGTGCCAGCAGCCAAGATCTAAATAGCGGTTTATACGAGCAGTACTTC
cdr3_aa: CASSQDLNSGLYEQYF

cdr3_length: 16
j_call: TRBJ1-5
d_call: .
clone_size: .
v_call: TRBV7-2
cdr3_nt: TGTGCCAGCAGCTTGGTGGCAGGGCAGGGCAATCAGCCCCAGCATTTT
cdr3_aa: CASSLVAGQGNQPQHF

cdr3_length: 16
j_call: TRBJ1-2
d_call: TRBD1
clone_size: .
v_call: TRBV5-1
cdr3_nt: TGCGCCAGCAGCTTGGCCGGGGGACAGGGTGGGGAAGGCTACACCTTC
cdr3_aa: CASSLAGGQGGEGYTF

cdr3_length: 15
j_call: TRBJ2-2
d_call: TRBD1
clone_size: .
v_call: TRBV10-3
cdr3_nt: TGTGCCATCAGTGAAGAGGGGGCGCTCACCGGGGAGCTGTTTTTT
cdr3_aa: CAISEEGALTGELFF